The source of this TCR beta chain is a study of shared clonotypes between healthy human individuals. As defined, naive CD8 cells were CD45RO-negative and positively selected for CCR7, with terminally differentiated effector memory CD45RA+ cells excluded. Study outcomes and limitations: Blood alone was sampled, and tissue repertoires likely differ. Roughly 5% of naive CD4 clonotypes were common to a few donors. Among non-shared clonotypes, generation probabilities were lower than among those shared by all four donors.

Looked up from germline, CDR1 is SGHRS and CDR2 is YFSETQ. With 3 bases clipped from V and 0 bases from J, the junction kept 15 bases outside the gene matches. The CDR3 loop spans 19 amino acids. For this clone: Its specificity is not known.

Per the study methods: From ImmunoSEQ came sequences covering only the junction and carrying no quality scores, so filtering differed. Clones were read by immunoSEQ multiplex PCR, and TCRdb kept only the in-frame ones, dropping some. Clonal size and the V and J genes are those of that table, whereas D and trimming came from the DNA. This sample yields about 1,800,000 clones, of which about 95% are seen a single time; roughly 1.2% belongs to the top ten. The sample was naive CD8+ T cells sorted from blood. J is TRBJ1-1 and V is TRBV5-1; 9 positions agree with TRBD1. The source of this sequence is a man aged 18 to 30 in good health. DNA for the CDR3: TGCGCCAGCAGCTCGGCGGACAGGGGCGCCCCCACTTTGAACACTGAAGCTTTCTTT. Protein sequence: CASSSADRGAPTLNTEAFF. Filled out from reference TRBV5-1 and TRBJ1-1, the complete variable domain reads KAGVTQTPRYLIKTRGQQVTLSCSPISGHRSVSWYQQTPGQGLQFLFEYFSETQRNKGNFPGRFSGRQFSNSRSEMNVSTLELGDSALYLCASSSADRGAPTLNTEAFFGQGTRLTVV.